What follows is one T cell receptor (beta chain) and its context. RNA totalling about 0.5 to 1 ug underwent reverse transcription with random hexamers. In TCRdb, the immunoSEQ multiplex PCR reads were re-called with MiXCR into one record per CDR3 protein. Of over 120,000 distinct CDR3 sequences in the sample, approximately 94% were seen once. The length of the CDR3 is 13 residues. Trimming shortened V by 1 base and J by 1 base, and 5 bases separated the two germline ends. CDR1 SGHRS and CDR2 YFSETQ come from the germline V gene. The sample belongs to a study of CD8 T cells in Susac syndrome. This chain uses TRBV5-1 with TRBJ2-5; D ambiguous. Material: CD4+ T cells from PBMCs. The receptor was isolated from a human donor in good health. CDR3 in DNA: TGCGCCAGCAGCTTGTTCCTCCAAGAGACCCAGTACTTC. Encoded protein: CASSLFLQETQYF.